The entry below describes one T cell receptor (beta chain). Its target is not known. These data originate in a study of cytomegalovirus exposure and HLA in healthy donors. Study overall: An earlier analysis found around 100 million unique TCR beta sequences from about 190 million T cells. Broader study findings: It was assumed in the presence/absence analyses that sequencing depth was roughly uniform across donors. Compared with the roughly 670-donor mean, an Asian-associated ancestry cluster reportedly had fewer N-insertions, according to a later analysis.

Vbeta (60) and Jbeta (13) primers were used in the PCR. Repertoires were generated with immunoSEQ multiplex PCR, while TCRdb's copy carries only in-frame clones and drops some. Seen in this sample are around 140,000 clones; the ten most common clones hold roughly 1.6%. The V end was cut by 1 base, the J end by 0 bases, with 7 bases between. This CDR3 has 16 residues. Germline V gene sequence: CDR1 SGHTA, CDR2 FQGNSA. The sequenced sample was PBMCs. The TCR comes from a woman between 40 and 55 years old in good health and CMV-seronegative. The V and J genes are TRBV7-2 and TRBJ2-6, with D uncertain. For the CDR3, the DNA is TGTGCCAGCAGCTTAGTTGCGTACTCTGGGGCCAACGTCCTGACTTTC. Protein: CASSLVAYSGANVLTF.